Listed below are T cell receptor beta chains from one sample, sequenced in a study of T-cell memory formation after mild COVID-19. TCRdb reprocessed the 5' RACE reads with MiXCR, giving one entry per CDR3 protein. The table has about 210,000 distinct CDR3 sequences, roughly a tenth seen once. The sequenced sample was PBMCs or a T cell subset sorted from them (not recorded which). The origin of the receptors is a man aged 18-30 years who had mild COVID-19 (a few samples of this study predate the infection). Cell type and time point are not known. Both conserved end residues are part of each CDR3. A D gene is named only where the DNA matches it firmly. Not all rows give a size; the values are once, few, many and, for expanded clones, a class.

abundance	v_gene	d_gene	j_gene	CDR3aa	CDR3nt
few	TRBV18	.	TRBJ2-5	CASSPQTGYQETQYF	TGTGCCAGCTCACCTCAGACAGGCTACCAAGAGACCCAGTACTTC
few	TRBV5-1	.	TRBJ2-1	CASSLRDTYNEQFF	TGCGCCAGCAGCTTGCGGGATACCTACAATGAGCAGTTCTTC
few	TRBV3-1	.	TRBJ2-5	CASSHRMETQYF	TGTGCCAGCAGCCATCGGATGGAGACCCAGTACTTC
few	TRBV19	.	TRBJ1-5	CASSISGRNQPQHF	TGTGCCAGTAGTATATCTGGCAGGAATCAGCCCCAGCATTTT
many	TRBV5-8	TRBD1	TRBJ2-7	CASAHPQGTYEQYF	TGTGCCAGCGCCCATCCACAGGGGACCTACGAGCAGTACTTC
.	TRBV7-2	.	TRBJ1-1	CASSLKGVNTEAFF	TGTGCCAGCAGCTTAAAAGGGGTGAACACTGAAGCTTTCTTT
few	TRBV5-1	TRBD2	TRBJ2-2	CASSSKLAGRPNTGELFF	TGCGCCAGCAGCTCGAAACTAGCGGGGAGACCGAACACCGGGGAGCTGTTTTTT
many	TRBV5-1	.	TRBJ2-1	CASSLGLSYNEQFF	TGCGCCAGCAGCTTGGGGCTTTCCTACAATGAGCAGTTCTTC
.	TRBV7-9	.	TRBJ1-1	CASRRQGMMNTEAFF	TGTGCCAGCAGACGCCAGGGGATGATGAACACTGAAGCTTTCTTT
many	TRBV6-5	.	TRBJ2-1	CASSYSRGNEQFF	TGTGCCAGCAGTTATTCCCGCGGAAATGAGCAGTTCTTC
few	TRBV20-1	.	TRBJ2-2	CSAPNTGELFF	TGCAGTGCGCCGAACACCGGGGAGCTGTTTTTT
many	TRBV7-2	.	TRBJ2-3	CASRGQSDTQYF	TGTGCCAGCAGGGGGCAATCAGATACGCAGTATTTT
.	TRBV5-1	.	TRBJ1-4	CASSATPSEKLFF	TGCGCCAGCAGCGCGACACCCTCTGAAAAACTGTTTTTT
few	TRBV2	TRBD1	TRBJ1-6	CASSESWTGAVGNSPLHF	TGTGCCAGCAGCGAAAGTTGGACAGGGGCGGTCGGTAATTCACCCCTCCACTTT
few	TRBV5-1	.	TRBJ1-1	CASSWQGYGTEAFF	TGCGCCAGCAGCTGGCAGGGGTACGGCACTGAAGCTTTCTTT
few	TRBV5-6	.	TRBJ2-2	CASSRYGELFF	TGTGCCAGCAGCCGCTACGGGGAGCTGTTTTTT
.	TRBV7-2	.	TRBJ1-5	CASSLRGVGQPQHF	TGTGCCAGCAGCTTGAGGGGCGTAGGTCAGCCCCAGCATTTT
few	TRBV30	.	TRBJ2-3	CAWSRQDTQYF	TGTGCCTGGAGCAGACAGGATACGCAGTATTTT
.	TRBV25-1	TRBD2	TRBJ2-7	CASRGEEWGGRYEQYF	TGTGCCAGCCGTGGCGAGGAGTGGGGAGGGAGGTACGAGCAGTACTTC
many	TRBV7-9	.	TRBJ2-3	CASSRRGRDTDTQYF	TGTGCCAGCAGCCGACGGGGCAGGGACACAGATACGCAGTATTTT
.	TRBV14	.	TRBJ2-1	CASGWDNEQFF	TGTGCCAGCGGGTGGGACAATGAGCAGTTCTTC
many	TRBV5-6	.	TRBJ2-2	CASSLVGVRNTGELFF	TGTGCCAGCAGCTTGGTCGGGGTGAGGAACACCGGGGAGCTGTTTTTT
.	TRBV5-1	.	TRBJ2-3	CASSLTGPIGDTQYF	TGCGCCAGCAGCTTAACAGGGCCGATAGGAGATACGCAGTATTTT
.	TRBV7-9	.	TRBJ2-7	CASTGDYEQYF	TGTGCCAGCACAGGGGACTACGAGCAGTACTTC
.	TRBV7-2	TRBD2	TRBJ2-7	CASSTTSGGSYEQYF	TGTGCCAGCAGCACAACTAGCGGGGGGTCCTACGAGCAGTACTTC
.	TRBV15	.	TRBJ1-5	CATSRGRGFDQPQHF	TGTGCCACCAGCAGAGGACGGGGTTTCGATCAGCCCCAGCATTTT
.	TRBV15	TRBD1	TRBJ2-5	CATSRGQGGFQYF	TGTGCCACCAGCAGAGGACAGGGGGGTTTCCAGTACTTC
.	TRBV19	.	TRBJ1-5	CASSIDPREWKPQHF	TGTGCCAGTAGTATAGATCCCAGGGAGTGGAAGCCCCAGCATTTT
few	TRBV7-9	.	TRBJ1-2	CASRPPEVHTF	TGTGCCAGCAGACCCCCCGAGGTCCACACCTTC
many	TRBV4-3	TRBD2	TRBJ2-5	CASSQRLAGGQETQYF	TGCGCCAGCAGCCAACGACTAGCGGGGGGACAAGAGACCCAGTACTTC
many	TRBV7-9	.	TRBJ2-7	CASSFGMSSYEQYF	TGTGCCAGCAGCTTCGGCATGAGCTCCTACGAGCAGTACTTC
few	TRBV6-2/TRBV6-3	.	TRBJ2-3	CASSRDSTDTQYF	TGTGCCAGCAGTCGGGACAGCACAGATACGCAGTATTTT
.	TRBV5-1	TRBD1	TRBJ2-2	CASSFGTGRNTGELFF	TGCGCCAGCAGCTTTGGGACAGGGCGCAACACCGGGGAGCTGTTTTTT
few	TRBV7-9	TRBD2	TRBJ2-1	CASSNSGGAYDEQFF	TGTGCCAGCAGCAACAGCGGGGGGGCCTACGACGAGCAGTTCTTC
few	TRBV7-7	.	TRBJ2-3	CASSLEGGITDTQYF	TGTGCTAGCAGCTTGGAGGGGGGCATCACAGATACGCAGTATTTT
many	TRBV12-3/TRBV12-4	TRBD1	TRBJ2-5	CASSPDRGETQYF	TGTGCCAGCAGTCCTGACAGGGGAGAGACCCAGTACTTC
few	TRBV7-2	.	TRBJ1-2	CASSSLEGSGYTF	TGTGCCAGCAGCTCGCTGGAGGGTTCTGGCTACACCTTC
.	TRBV6-2/TRBV6-3	TRBD1	TRBJ2-5	CASSTHWTGKAETQYF	TGTGCCAGCAGTACCCACTGGACAGGGAAGGCAGAGACCCAGTACTTC
few	TRBV5-1	.	TRBJ1-5	CASSPQGQRNQPQHF	TGCGCCAGCAGCCCACAAGGACAGCGCAATCAGCCCCAGCATTTT
many	TRBV21-1	.	TRBJ2-5	CASRQETQYF	TGTGCCAGCAGGCAAGAGACCCAGTACTTC
.	TRBV5-1	.	TRBJ1-4	CASSLGAGTAEKLFF	TGCGCCAGCAGCTTGGGGGCGGGGACGGCCGAAAAACTGTTTTTT
.	TRBV12-3/TRBV12-4	.	TRBJ2-7	CASSRTDLLEYF	TGTGCCAGCAGTCGGACGGACCTCCTGGAGTACTTC
.	TRBV6-5	.	TRBJ2-7	CARRHRADEQYF	TGTGCCAGGCGGCACAGGGCCGACGAGCAGTACTTC
.	TRBV6-2/TRBV6-3	TRBD1	TRBJ1-2	CASSYPGTGAPGYTF	TGTGCCAGCAGTTACCCCGGGACAGGGGCGCCAGGCTACACCTTC
few	TRBV5-1	.	TRBJ2-2	CASSQDVTGELFF	TGCGCCAGCAGCCAGGACGTCACCGGGGAGCTGTTTTTT
.	TRBV27	.	TRBJ2-3	CASRLADSTDTQYF	TGTGCCAGCAGATTAGCGGATAGCACAGATACGCAGTATTTT
once	TRBV25-1	TRBD1	TRBJ1-6	CASRTTGGNSPLHF	TGTGCCAGCAGGACGACAGGGGGGAATTCACCCCTCCACTTT
few	TRBV4-1	.	TRBJ1-5	CASSQVGQGNQPQHF	TGCGCCAGCAGCCAAGTTGGGCAGGGGAATCAGCCCCAGCATTTT
.	TRBV12-3/TRBV12-4	.	TRBJ1-1	CASSPFSTEAFF	TGTGCCAGCAGTCCCTTTTCTACTGAAGCTTTCTTT
many	TRBV5-1	TRBD2	TRBJ2-5	CASSSRLALETQYF	TGCGCCAGCAGCTCGCGACTAGCGCTGGAGACCCAGTACTTC
many	TRBV12-3/TRBV12-4	.	TRBJ1-2	CASSPARAPLGYGYTF	TGTGCCAGCAGTCCCGCGCGGGCACCTCTGGGGTATGGCTACACCTTC
.	TRBV12-3/TRBV12-4	.	TRBJ1-1	CASSLGQSWAFF	TGTGCCAGCAGTTTAGGCCAAAGCTGGGCTTTCTTT
.	TRBV9	.	TRBJ1-1	CASSVGMDLNTEAFF	TGTGCCAGCAGCGTAGGCATGGACCTGAACACTGAAGCTTTCTTT
.	TRBV7-2	.	TRBJ1-6	CASSLRQGGNSPLHF	TGTGCCAGCAGCTTACGACAAGGGGGGAATTCACCCCTCCACTTT
few	TRBV7-2	.	TRBJ2-2	CASSRARLDTGELFF	TGTGCCAGCAGCAGGGCCCGGCTTGACACCGGGGAGCTGTTTTTT
few	TRBV20-1	TRBD1	TRBJ1-6	CSARDRTGGTSPLHF	TGCAGTGCTAGAGATAGGACAGGGGGAACTTCACCCCTCCACTTT
few	TRBV7-9	.	TRBJ1-3	CASSLWGNTIYF	TGTGCCAGCAGCTTATGGGGAAACACCATATATTTT
.	TRBV20-1	TRBD1	TRBJ1-4	CSATYRGEKLFF	TGCAGTGCTACATACAGGGGTGAAAAACTGTTTTTT